A single sample is the source of the 32 T cell receptor beta chains below, sequenced in a study of cytomegalovirus exposure and HLA in healthy donors. Data came from immunoSEQ multiplex PCR; TCRdb stores just in-frame clones and leaves some out. The sample lists over 200,000 clones, about 91% occurring once. What was sequenced was PBMCs. These receptors all stem from a young woman in good health and CMV-seronegative.

The CDR3 is CASSQRDRRYEQYF. Here the CDR3 DNA reads TGTGCCAGCAGCCAACGGGACAGACGCTACGAGCAGTACTTC. The chain is built from TRBV6-5 and TRBJ2-7; 7 nucleotides line up with TRBD1. J gave up 3 bases and V 6 bases, and 8 bases lay outside the gene matches. The CDR3 has 14 residues. Germline CDR1 and CDR2: MNHEY and SVGAGI.

The count of this clone is one. The chain has TRBV10-1 and TRBJ1-1, with 7 positions matching TRBD1. The CDR3 totals 13 residues. In germline, CDR1 is WNHNN, CDR2 SYGVQD (reference sequence). V was clipped by 1 base and J by 6 bases; unmatched bases: 2. CDR3 DNA sequence: TGCGCCAGCAGTGAGTATACAGGGGCTGAAGCTTTCTTT. This gives the protein CASSEYTGAEAFF.

V and J are TRBV27 and TRBJ1-1; possible D gene TRBD1, 5 bases. Germline V gives CDR1 MNHEY, CDR2 SMNVEV (reference sequence). Trimming took 2 bases from V and 5 from J, leaving 12 bases between them. The CDR3 sequence is 14 residues long. The CDR3 region is CASSLGVGETEAFF. DNA for the CDR3: TGTGCCAGCAGTTTAGGGGTAGGGGAAACTGAAGCTTTCTTT.

V usage is TRBV18 and J usage is TRBJ1-1; 8 positions agree with TRBD1. The CDR3 has 13 residues. V lost 5 bases to trimming and J lost 11 bases; unmatched junction nucleotides: 10. Looked up from germline, CDR1 is KGHSH and CDR2 is LQKENI. The CDR3 here is CASSEDRARGAFF. The CDR3 DNA sequence: TGTGCCAGCTCAGAGGACAGGGCCCGAGGGGCTTTCTTT.

The chain uses TRBV27 and TRBJ1-1; possibly TRBD1 for D (5 bases). Trimming took off 6 bases at V and 1 base at J, with 12 bases between the two ends. This CDR3 comprises 14 residues. Per the germline V gene, CDR1 is MNHEY and CDR2 is SMNVEV (reference sequence). The CDR3 region has the DNA TGTGCCAGCAGATACAGGCTTTCGAACACTGAAGCTTTCTTT. Its protein is CASRYRLSNTEAFF.

The gene calls are TRBV30 and TRBJ2-5; TRBD1 might be the D (6 bases). The CDR3 covers 14 residues. V was clipped by 3 bases and J by 4 bases, with 15 bases between them. Per germline, CDR1 GTSNPN and CDR2 SVGIG (reference sequence). This CDR3 reads CAWSPGVGTETQYF. CDR3 DNA: TGTGCCTGGAGCCCAGGGGTAGGTACAGAGACCCAGTACTTC.

V and J are TRBV11-2 and TRBJ2-7; TRBD2 might be the D (5 bases). The germline gives CDR1 SGHAT, CDR2 FQNNGV. V lost 6 bases, J lost 6 bases, and 18 bases lay in between. The CDR3 consists of 14 residues. For the CDR3, the DNA is TGTGCCAGCAGACGAGCCTTGGGAGCTTCCGAGCAGTACTTC. This sequence encodes CASRRALGASEQYF.

The rearrangement uses TRBV27 and TRBJ2-2, with 14 nucleotides matching TRBD2. Per germline, CDR1 MNHEY and CDR2 SMNVEV (reference sequence). With 6 bases clipped from V and 7 bases from J, the junction kept 10 bases outside the gene matches. CDR3 length: 17 residues. CDR3 sequence reads: CASSRIGLAGGSGELFF. Written as DNA, the CDR3 is TGTGCCAGCAGCCGTATAGGACTAGCGGGAGGAAGCGGGGAGCTGTTTTTT.

The rearrangement joins TRBV27 to TRBJ1-5; D remains unclear. There are 16 residues in the CDR3. Germline CDR1 MNHEY, CDR2 SMNVEV (reference sequence). V was shortened by 6 bases and J by 0 bases, with 15 bases between the two germline ends. The CDR3 nucleotides are TGTGCCAGCAGCGACTCTTCTAATTATAGCAATCAGCCCCAGCATTTT. It translates to CASSDSSNYSNQPQHF.

Only one count was recorded for this clone. V gene TRBV27 combines with J gene TRBJ2-3; TRBD2 matches 7 bases. This CDR3 region has 15 residues. CDR1 and CDR2 (germline): MNHEY, SMNVEV (reference sequence). Losses at the gene ends were 6 bases for V and 4 bases for J; bases not matched to a gene: 10. CDR3 in amino acids: CASRKAGVGSDTQYF. The CDR3 DNA reads as TGTGCCAGCAGAAAGGCGGGAGTCGGGTCAGATACGCAGTATTTT.

This chain uses TRBV7-9 with TRBJ2-5; 7 bases line up with TRBD1. The ends lost 1 base at V and 1 base at J; junction bases unmatched: 6. The CDR3 consists of 16 residues. CDR1 is SEHNR, CDR2 FQNEAQ, per germline (reference sequence). CDR3 nucleotides: TGTGCCAGCAGCTTAGAGAAAGGGACAGTCCAAGAGACCCAGTACTTC. It codes for CASSLEKGTVQETQYF.

This clone was counted once. This chain joins TRBV7-2 and TRBJ1-5, with a possible D match to TRBD1 (6 bases). The V end lost 2 bases, the J end lost 5 bases, and 10 bases lay between the germline ends. The germline V gene has CDR1 SGHTA and CDR2 FQGNSA. This CDR3 has 14 residues. The DNA for the CDR3 is TGTGCCAGCAGCTTATGGACAGAGCATCAGCCCCAGCATTTT. Encoded protein: CASSLWTEHQPQHF.

This rearrangement joins TRBV19 to TRBJ1-1; 9 nucleotides match TRBD1. Germline CDR1 is LNHDA and CDR2 is SQIVND (reference sequence). CDR3 length: 15 amino acids. V trimming: 8 bases; J trimming: 5 bases; junction bases outside the gene matches: 12. The CDR3 nucleotides are TGTGCCAGTGTACCCGCCGGGACAGGGTTGACTGAAGCTTTCTTT. It encodes CASVPAGTGLTEAFF.

The chain employs TRBV7-6 and TRBJ2-6; a weak D match, TRBD2 (6 bases). Germline CDR1 and CDR2: SGHVS and FNYEAQ. V was clipped by 0 bases and J by 7 bases, with 16 bases between them. The CDR3 is 17 amino acids. CDR3 amino acids: CASSLAGGLGIANVLTF. The CDR3 DNA is TGTGCCAGCAGCTTAGCGGGGGGTTTGGGGATAGCCAACGTCCTGACTTTC.

The chain carries TRBV7-9 and TRBJ2-7; D is possibly TRBD1 (5 bases). Germline V gene data show CDR1 as SEHNR and CDR2 as FQNEAQ (reference sequence). V lost 6 bases and J lost 6, with 18 bases in between. The CDR3 consists of 14 residues. The CDR3 DNA sequence: TGTGCCAGCAGTCCCCAGGGTAGTTGGAGCGAGCAGTACTTC. Amino acid sequence: CASSPQGSWSEQYF. The complete variable domain, with remaining parts taken from reference TRBV7-9 and TRBJ2-7, reads DTGVSQNPRHKITKRGQNVTFRCDPISEHNRLYWYRQTLGQGPEFLTYFQNEAQLEKSRLLSDRFSAERPKGSFSTLEIQRTEQGDSAMYLCASSPQGSWSEQYFGPGTRLTVT.

Comments on this clone: Additional DNA sequences in this sample encode the identical CDR3. This rearrangement joins TRBV5-6 to TRBJ2-5, with D possibly matching TRBD1 (5 bases). The length of the CDR3 is 13 residues. Looked up from germline, CDR1 is SGHDT and CDR2 is YYEEEE. V lost 1 base, J lost 2 bases, and 6 bases lay in between. This chain's CDR3 is CASSLSGQETQYF. The CDR3 bases are TGTGCCAGCAGCTTGTCAGGGCAAGAGACCCAGTACTTC.

The sample holds one count of this clone. This chain connects TRBV4-2 to TRBJ2-7; 11 bases align to TRBD2. The trim removed 4 bases at V and 6 bases at J, leaving 14 bases unmatched. The CDR3 is 17 amino acids. Germline V CDR1 and CDR2: LGHNA, YNFKEQ. The CDR3 is CASSPTTSGSFISEQYF. The CDR3 DNA sequence: TGTGCCAGCAGCCCAACCACTAGCGGGAGTTTTATCTCCGAGCAGTACTTC.

V usage is TRBV28 and J usage is TRBJ1-2; D perhaps matches TRBD1 (6 bases). The CDR3 covers 15 residues. The ends were cut back, 3 bases at V and 1 base at J, with 12 bases in the middle. CDR1 and CDR2 (germline): MDHEN, SYDVKM. In nucleotides, the CDR3 is TGTGCCAGCAGTTTTCGACAGGAGATTAACTATGGCTACACCTTC. Translated, it gives CASSFRQEINYGYTF.

The rearrangement links TRBV13 to TRBJ2-3; a possible D gene is TRBD1 (6 bases). V gave up 3 bases and J gave up 0 bases, with 19 bases separating them. Germline V gene sequence: CDR1 PRHDT, CDR2 FYEKMQ (reference sequence). CDR3 length: 18 residues. The CDR3 coding sequence is TGTGCCAGCAGCTTCTTCAGGGGCGACGTAGGAAGCACAGATACGCAGTATTTT. This sequence encodes CASSFFRGDVGSTDTQYF.

The V call is TRBV5-1, the J call TRBJ2-3; 7 bases fit TRBD1. This CDR3 has 15 residues. J was trimmed by 3 bases and V by 2 bases; bases with no gene match: 6. Germline CDR1 reads SGHRS; CDR2 reads YFSETQ. CDR3 in amino acids: CASSLSGTATDTQYF. The CDR3 bases are TGCGCCAGCAGCTTATCCGGGACAGCTACAGATACGCAGTATTTT.

The chain has TRBV2 and TRBJ1-1; D call uncertain. The CDR3 contains 16 residues. V was pared by 8 bases and J by 1 base, with 20 bases between. CDR1 and CDR2 (germline): SNHLY, FYNNEI. CDR3 DNA: TGTGCCAGCGAGGGAGGGATGATTAAACAGAACACTGAAGCTTTCTTT. Protein product: CASEGGMIKQNTEAFF.

The V call is TRBV6-5, the J call TRBJ2-2, with D possibly TRBD2 on 5 matching bases. The CDR3 runs 14 residues. Germline V gene data show CDR1 as MNHEY and CDR2 as SVGAGI. V lost 6 bases to trimming and J lost 4 bases, with 12 bases between them. DNA of the CDR3: TGTGCCAGCAGAGGCCGGGGAACCACCGGGGAGCTGTTTTTT. It yields the protein CASRGRGTTGELFF.

This chain joins TRBV2 and TRBJ2-7; D perhaps matches TRBD1 (6 bases). Trimming pared 7 bases from V and 5 bases from J, leaving 12 bases between. This CDR3 region has 12 residues. Germline V gives CDR1 SNHLY, CDR2 FYNNEI. CDR3 sequence reads: CASMGRGNEQYF. As DNA, the CDR3 is TGTGCCAGCATGGGCAGGGGTAACGAGCAGTACTTC.

The chain couples TRBV7-9 to TRBJ2-7, with 9 bases aligning to TRBD1. The CDR3 has 15 residues. Trimming removed 5 bases from V and 6 bases from J; junction bases left unmatched: 11. Germline CDR1 reads SEHNR; CDR2 reads FQNEAQ (reference sequence). The CDR3 is CASSDSRDRASEQYF. The CDR3 nucleotides are TGTGCCAGCAGCGATTCACGGGACAGGGCGAGCGAGCAGTACTTC. Full variable domain (remainder filled in from reference TRBV7-9 and TRBJ2-7): DTGVSQNPRHKITKRGQNVTFRCDPISEHNRLYWYRQTLGQGPEFLTYFQNEAQLEKSRLLSDRFSAERPKGSFSTLEIQRTEQGDSAMYLCASSDSRDRASEQYFGPGTRLTVT.

CDR3 residues: CASSDGTSHQPQHF. CDR3 coding DNA: TGTGCCAGCAGTGACGGGACATCCCATCAGCCCCAGCATTTT. The J gene is TRBJ1-5, the V gene TRBV2; perhaps TRBD1 as D (6 bases). The V gene's germline CDR1 is SNHLY and CDR2 FYNNEI. Trimming stripped 3 bases from V and 5 bases from J, with 11 bases between. The CDR3 sequence is 14 residues long. Full variable domain (remainder filled in from reference TRBV2 and TRBJ1-5): EPEVTQTPSHQVTQMGQEVILRCVPISNHLYFYWYRQILGQKVEFLVSFYNNEISEKSEIFDDQFSVERPDGSNFTLKIRSTKLEDSAMYFCASSDGTSHQPQHFGDGTRLSIL.

The rearrangement uses TRBV27 and TRBJ1-2; D is unclear. From germline, CDR1 is MNHEY and CDR2 SMNVEV (reference sequence). The CDR3 contains 12 residues. V was clipped by 5 bases and J by 8 bases, with 12 bases between them. The CDR3 loop reads CASSPPSGGYTF. CDR3 DNA: TGTGCCAGCAGTCCTCCTTCAGGAGGCTACACCTTC.

The V gene is TRBV2, the J gene TRBJ1-1; D not certain. Trimming removed 3 bases at V and 6 bases at J, with 11 bases between. Germline V gives CDR1 SNHLY, CDR2 FYNNEI. This CDR3 region has 13 residues. CDR3 protein: CASSENNIPEAFF. DNA for the CDR3: TGTGCCAGCAGTGAGAACAACATCCCTGAAGCTTTCTTT.

This clone has a single count. V is TRBV5-1 and J is TRBJ2-7; no clear D gene. This CDR3 contains 13 residues. V gave up 0 bases and J gave up 5 bases, with 9 bases separating them. The germline gives CDR1 SGHRS, CDR2 YFSETQ. CDR3 sequence reads: CASSLDWADEQYF. CDR3 nucleotides: TGCGCCAGCAGCTTGGACTGGGCCGACGAGCAGTACTTC.

Of note for this clone: Additional DNA sequences in this sample encode the identical CDR3. The chain joins TRBV11-2 to TRBJ2-1, with D possibly TRBD2 on 5 matching bases. This CDR3 is 15 amino acids long. The V end lost 3 bases, the J end lost 0 bases, and 9 bases lay between the germline ends. Germline V lookup: CDR1 SGHAT, CDR2 FQNNGV. CDR3 in amino acids: CASSFEGSSYNEQFF. In nucleotides, the CDR3 is TGTGCCAGCAGCTTCGAGGGTAGCTCCTACAATGAGCAGTTCTTC.

This chain joins TRBV13 and TRBJ2-1; D is ambiguous. Trimming left V 5 bases short and J 1 base short, with 12 bases between. Germline lookup yields CDR1 PRHDT and CDR2 FYEKMQ (reference sequence). CDR3 length: 15 amino acids. The CDR3 reads CASSPEAQSYNEQFF. Written as DNA, the CDR3 is TGTGCCAGCAGCCCAGAGGCTCAATCCTACAATGAGCAGTTCTTC.

The rearrangement uses TRBV7-6 and TRBJ1-2, with 8 positions matching TRBD1. V was pared by 2 bases and J by 6 bases, with 2 bases of the junction left unmatched. In germline, CDR1 is SGHVS, CDR2 FNYEAQ. This CDR3 is built from 13 residues. The CDR3 reads CASSLRTGNGYTF. The CDR3 nucleotides are TGTGCCAGCAGCTTAAGGACAGGGAATGGCTACACCTTC.

V usage is TRBV6-5 and J usage is TRBJ1-1, with 11 bases fitting TRBD1. The CDR3 sequence is 14 residues long. The germline V gene encodes CDR1 MNHEY and CDR2 SVGAGI. Trimming removed 8 bases from V and 5 bases from J; junction bases left unmatched: 7. This CDR3 reads CASAADRGRTEAFF. CDR3 bases: TGTGCCAGCGCGGCGGACAGGGGGCGGACTGAAGCTTTCTTT.